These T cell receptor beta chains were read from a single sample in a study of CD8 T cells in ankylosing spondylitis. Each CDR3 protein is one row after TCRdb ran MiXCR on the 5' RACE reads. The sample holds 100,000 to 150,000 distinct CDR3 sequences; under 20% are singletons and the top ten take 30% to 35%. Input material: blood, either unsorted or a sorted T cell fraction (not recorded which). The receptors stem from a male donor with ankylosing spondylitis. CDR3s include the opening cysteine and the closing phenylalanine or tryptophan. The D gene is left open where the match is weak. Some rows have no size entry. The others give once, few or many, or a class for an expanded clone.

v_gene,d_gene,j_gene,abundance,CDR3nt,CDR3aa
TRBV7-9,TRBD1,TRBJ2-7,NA,TGTGCCAGCAGCTTAGTCGGGACAGGGGTCTACGAGCAGTACTTC,CASSLVGTGVYEQYF
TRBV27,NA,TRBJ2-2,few,TGTGCCAGCAGTCTCTTTCTTTTGGGGACCGGGGAGCTGTTTTTT,CASSLFLLGTGELFF
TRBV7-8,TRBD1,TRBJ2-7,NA,TGTGCCAGCAGCCCGGGGACAGCCTACGAGCAGTGCTTC,CASSPGTAYEQCF
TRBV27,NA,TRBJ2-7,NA,TGTGCCAGCAGTTTATCCCCAGTCCACGAGCAGTACTTC,CASSLSPVHEQYF
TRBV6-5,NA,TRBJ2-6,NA,TGTGCCAGCAGTTACTCGGGGCTTGGGGCCAACGTCCTGACTTTC,CASSYSGLGANVLTF
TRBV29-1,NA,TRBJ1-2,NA,TGCAGCGTTGAAAGTAGGCTGGGGTACACCTTC,CSVESRLGYTF
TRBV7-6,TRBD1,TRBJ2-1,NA,TGTGCCAGCAGCCCCCTTGGGCAGGGGGCCTACAATGAGCAGTTCTTC,CASSPLGQGAYNEQFF
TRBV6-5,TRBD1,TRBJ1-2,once,TGTGCCAGCAGTTACACAGGGGACAGGACCTATGGCTACACCTTC,CASSYTGDRTYGYTF
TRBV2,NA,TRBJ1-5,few,TGTGCCTGCTCAGGGTTCAATAGCAATCAGCCCCAGCATTTT,CACSGFNSNQPQHF
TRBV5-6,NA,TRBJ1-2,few,TGTGCCAGCAGGTCGCACGACCGGCCGCACTATGGCTACACCTTC,CASRSHDRPHYGYTF
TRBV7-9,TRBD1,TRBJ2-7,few,TGTGCCAGCAGCTTGGGGGACAGGACGGGCGAGCAGTACTTC,CASSLGDRTGEQYF
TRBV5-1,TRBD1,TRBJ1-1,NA,TGCGCCAGCAGCGACTGGACAGGGGGGAACACTGAAGCTTTCTTT,CASSDWTGGNTEAFF
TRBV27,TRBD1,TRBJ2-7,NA,TGTGCCAGCAGTGTGGACAGGACCTACGAGCAGTACTTC,CASSVDRTYEQYF
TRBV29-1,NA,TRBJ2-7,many,TGCAGCGTTGAACGGGACAGCGGGGACGAGCAGTACTTC,CSVERDSGDEQYF
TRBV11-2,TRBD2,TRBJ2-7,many,TGTGCCAGCAGCTTAGAGGAAATACCGGGACTAGCGGGTGTCTCCTACGAGCAGTACTTC,CASSLEEIPGLAGVSYEQYF
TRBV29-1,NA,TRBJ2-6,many,TGCAGCGTTGGGGGAGCTGGGGCCAACGTCCTGACTTTC,CSVGGAGANVLTF
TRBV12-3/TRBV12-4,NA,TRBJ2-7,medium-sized,TGTGCCAGCAGTTCCCCCACCCGGAGTCTGTCCTACGAGCAGTACTTC,CASSSPTRSLSYEQYF
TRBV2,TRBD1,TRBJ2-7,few,TGTGCCACCTGGACAGGGTTGTACGAGCAGTACTTC,CATWTGLYEQYF
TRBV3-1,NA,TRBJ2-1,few,TGTGCCAGCAGCCAAGATTTACAGCTCAGTGAGCAGTTCTTC,CASSQDLQLSEQFF
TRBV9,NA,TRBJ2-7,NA,TGTGCCAGCAGCATTTACAGGGAAGGGTACGAGCAGTACTTC,CASSIYREGYEQYF
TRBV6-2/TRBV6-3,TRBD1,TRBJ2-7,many,TGTGCCAGCAACCCGACAGGGGTCGAGCAGTACTTC,CASNPTGVEQYF
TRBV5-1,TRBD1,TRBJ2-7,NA,TGCGCCAGCAGCACTCCCGGGACAGTGCCCTACGAGCAGTACTTC,CASSTPGTVPYEQYF
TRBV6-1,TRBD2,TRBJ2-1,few,TGTGCCAGCATGGTTCTATGGGGGACTAACAATGAGCAGTTCTTC,CASMVLWGTNNEQFF